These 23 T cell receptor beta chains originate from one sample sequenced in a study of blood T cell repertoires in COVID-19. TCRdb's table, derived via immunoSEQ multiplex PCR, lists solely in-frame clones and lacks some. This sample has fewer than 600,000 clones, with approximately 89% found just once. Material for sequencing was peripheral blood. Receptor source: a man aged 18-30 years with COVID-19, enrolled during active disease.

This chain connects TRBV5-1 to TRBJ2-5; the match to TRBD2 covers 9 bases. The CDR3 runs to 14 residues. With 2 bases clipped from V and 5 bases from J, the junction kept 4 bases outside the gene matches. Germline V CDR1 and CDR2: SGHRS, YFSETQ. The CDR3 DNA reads TGCGCCAGCAGCTTTCGCGGGAGGGTTGAGACCCAGTACTTC. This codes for CASSFRGRVETQYF.

CDR3 sequence reads: CASSLLGSVGEQYF. The DNA for the CDR3 is TGTGCCAGCAGTTTACTAGGGTCGGTCGGCGAGCAGTACTTC. The V and J genes are TRBV6-5 and TRBJ2-7, with TRBD2 as a possible D gene (5 bases). This CDR3 has 14 residues. Germline-derived CDR1 and CDR2 are MNHEY and SVGAGI. Trimming removed 4 bases from V and 6 bases from J, with 16 bases in between.

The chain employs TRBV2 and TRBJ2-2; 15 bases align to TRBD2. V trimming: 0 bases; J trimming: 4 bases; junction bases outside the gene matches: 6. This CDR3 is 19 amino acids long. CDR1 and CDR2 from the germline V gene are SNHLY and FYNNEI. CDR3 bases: TGTGCCAGCAGTGAAGCGCTGGGACTAGCGGGAGGTGTCACCGGGGAGCTGTTTTTT. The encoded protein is CASSEALGLAGGVTGELFF.

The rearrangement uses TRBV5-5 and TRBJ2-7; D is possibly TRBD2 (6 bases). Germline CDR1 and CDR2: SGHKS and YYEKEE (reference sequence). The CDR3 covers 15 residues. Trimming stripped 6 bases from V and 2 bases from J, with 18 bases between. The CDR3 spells CASTPSGVGTYEQYF. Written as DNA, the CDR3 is TGTGCCAGCACCCCCTCGGGGGTTGGGACCTACGAGCAGTACTTC.

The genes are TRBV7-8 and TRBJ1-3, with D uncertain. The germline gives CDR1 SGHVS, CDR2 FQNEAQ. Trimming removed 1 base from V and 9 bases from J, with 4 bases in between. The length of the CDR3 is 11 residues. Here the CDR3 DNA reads TGTGCCAGCAGCTTAGACAGCACCATATATTTT. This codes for CASSLDSTIYF.

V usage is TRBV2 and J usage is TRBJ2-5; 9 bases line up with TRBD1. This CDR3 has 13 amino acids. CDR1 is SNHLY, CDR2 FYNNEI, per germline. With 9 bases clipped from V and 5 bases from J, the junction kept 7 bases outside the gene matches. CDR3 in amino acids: CARTGGRGETQYF. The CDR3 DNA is TGTGCCAGAACAGGGGGCCGAGGGGAGACCCAGTACTTC.

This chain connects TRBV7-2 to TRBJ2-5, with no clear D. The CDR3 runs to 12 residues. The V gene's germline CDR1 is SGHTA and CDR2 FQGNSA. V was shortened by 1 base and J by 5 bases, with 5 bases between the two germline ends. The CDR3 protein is CASSLVYETQYF. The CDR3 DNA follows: TGTGCCAGCAGCTTAGTTTATGAGACCCAGTACTTC.

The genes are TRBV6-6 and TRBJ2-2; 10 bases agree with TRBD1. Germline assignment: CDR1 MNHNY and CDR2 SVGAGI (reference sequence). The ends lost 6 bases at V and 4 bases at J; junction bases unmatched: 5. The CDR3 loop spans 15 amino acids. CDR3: CASRDRGRSTGELFF. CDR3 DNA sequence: TGTGCCAGCAGAGACAGGGGGCGAAGCACCGGGGAGCTGTTTTTT.

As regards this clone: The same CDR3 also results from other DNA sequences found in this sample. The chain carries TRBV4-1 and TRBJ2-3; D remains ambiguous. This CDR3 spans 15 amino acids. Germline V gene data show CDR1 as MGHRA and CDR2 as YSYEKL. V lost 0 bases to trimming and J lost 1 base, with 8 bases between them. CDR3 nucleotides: TGCGCCAGCAGCCAAGATCGAGAGGGCACAGATACGCAGTATTTT. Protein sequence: CASSQDREGTDTQYF.

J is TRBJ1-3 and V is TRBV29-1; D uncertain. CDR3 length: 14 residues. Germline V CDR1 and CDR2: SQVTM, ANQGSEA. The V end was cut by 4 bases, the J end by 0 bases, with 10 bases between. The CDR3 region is CSVVPNGSGNTIYF. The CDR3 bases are TGCAGCGTTGTTCCGAACGGCTCTGGAAACACCATATATTTT.

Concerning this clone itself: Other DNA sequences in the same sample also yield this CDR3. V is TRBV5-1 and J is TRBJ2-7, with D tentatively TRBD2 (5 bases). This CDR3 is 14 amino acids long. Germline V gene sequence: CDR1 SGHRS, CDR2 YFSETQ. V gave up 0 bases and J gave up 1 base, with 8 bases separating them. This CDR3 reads CASSLASGSYEQYF. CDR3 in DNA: TGCGCCAGCAGCTTGGCCAGCGGTTCCTACGAGCAGTACTTC. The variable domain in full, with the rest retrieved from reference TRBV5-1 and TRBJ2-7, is KAGVTQTPRYLIKTRGQQVTLSCSPISGHRSVSWYQQTPGQGLQFLFEYFSETQRNKGNFPGRFSGRQFSNSRSEMNVSTLELGDSALYLCASSLASGSYEQYFGPGTRLTVT.

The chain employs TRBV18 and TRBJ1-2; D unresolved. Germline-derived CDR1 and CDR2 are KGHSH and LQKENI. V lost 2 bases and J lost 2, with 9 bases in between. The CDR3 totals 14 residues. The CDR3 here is CASSPNRENYGYTF. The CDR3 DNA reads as TGTGCCAGCTCACCAAATCGGGAAAACTATGGCTACACCTTC. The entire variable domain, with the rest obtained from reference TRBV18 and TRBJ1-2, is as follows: NAGVMQNPRHLVRRRGQEARLRCSPMKGHSHVYWYRQLPEEGLKFMVYLQKENIIDESGMPKERFSAEFPKEGPSILRIQQVVRGDSAAYFCASSPNRENYGYTFGSGTRLTVV.

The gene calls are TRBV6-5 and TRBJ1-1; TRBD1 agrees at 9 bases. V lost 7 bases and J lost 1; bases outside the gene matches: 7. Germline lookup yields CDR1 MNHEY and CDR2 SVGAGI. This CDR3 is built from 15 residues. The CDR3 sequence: CASTVGQGTNTEAFF. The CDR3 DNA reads TGTGCCAGCACCGTCGGACAGGGGACGAACACTGAAGCTTTCTTT.

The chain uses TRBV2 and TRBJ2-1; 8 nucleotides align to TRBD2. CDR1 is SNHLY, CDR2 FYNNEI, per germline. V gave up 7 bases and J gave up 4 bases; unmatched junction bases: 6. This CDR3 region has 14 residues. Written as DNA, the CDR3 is TGTGCCAGCAAACCGGGACTAGGTTACAATGAGCAGTTCTTC. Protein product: CASKPGLGYNEQFF.

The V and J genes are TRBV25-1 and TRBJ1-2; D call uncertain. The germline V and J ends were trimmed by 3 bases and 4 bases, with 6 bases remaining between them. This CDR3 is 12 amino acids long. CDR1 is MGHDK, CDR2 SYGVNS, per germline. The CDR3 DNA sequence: TGTGCCAGCAGTGACGGGTTCTATGGCTACACCTTC. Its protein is CASSDGFYGYTF.

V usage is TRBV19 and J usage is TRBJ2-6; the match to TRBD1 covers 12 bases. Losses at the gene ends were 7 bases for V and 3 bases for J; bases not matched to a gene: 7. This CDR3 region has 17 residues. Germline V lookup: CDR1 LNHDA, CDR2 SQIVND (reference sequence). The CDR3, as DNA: TGTGCCAGTACGCCGGGACAGGGGGCGGTTGGGGCCAACGTCCTGACTTTC. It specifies CASTPGQGAVGANVLTF.

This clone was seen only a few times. The CDR3 here is CATRTGEYTF. The CDR3 DNA follows: TGTGCCACTCGAACAGGGGAATACACCTTC. The V and J genes are TRBV28 and TRBJ1-2; 7 positions agree with TRBD1. Losses at the gene ends were 10 bases for V and 11 bases for J; bases not matched to a gene: 7. The length of the CDR3 is 10 residues. Germline lookup yields CDR1 MDHEN and CDR2 SYDVKM.

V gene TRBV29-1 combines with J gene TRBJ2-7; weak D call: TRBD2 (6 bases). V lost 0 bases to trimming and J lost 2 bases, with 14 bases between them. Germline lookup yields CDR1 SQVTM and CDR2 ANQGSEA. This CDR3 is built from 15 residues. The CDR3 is CSVEDRGELTYEQYF. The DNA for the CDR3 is TGCAGCGTTGAAGATCGCGGGGAACTAACCTACGAGCAGTACTTC.

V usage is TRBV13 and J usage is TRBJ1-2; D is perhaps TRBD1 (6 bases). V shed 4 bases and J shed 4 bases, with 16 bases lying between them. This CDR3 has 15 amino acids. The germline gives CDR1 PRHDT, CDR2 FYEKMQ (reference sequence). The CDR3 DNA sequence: TGTGCCAGCAGCTCCGAGGGGGGGGGAGGCTATGGCTACACCTTC. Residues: CASSSEGGGGYGYTF.

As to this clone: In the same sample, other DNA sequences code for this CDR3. DNA of the CDR3: TGTGCCAGCAGCCCCGGGGGGAACACTGAAGCTTTCTTT. The encoded protein is CASSPGGNTEAFF. This chain uses TRBV7-9 with TRBJ1-1; TRBD1 might be the D (5 bases). Germline-derived CDR1 and CDR2 are SEHNR and FQNEAQ (reference sequence). The ends were cut back, 5 bases at V and 1 base at J, with 8 bases in the middle. This CDR3 region has 13 residues.

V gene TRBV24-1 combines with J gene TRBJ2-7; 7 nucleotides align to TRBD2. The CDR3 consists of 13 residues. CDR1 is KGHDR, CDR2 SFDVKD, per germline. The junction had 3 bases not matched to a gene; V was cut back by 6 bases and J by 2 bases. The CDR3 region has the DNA TGTGCCACCAGTACTAGCGCAGCCTACGAGCAGTACTTC. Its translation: CATSTSAAYEQYF.

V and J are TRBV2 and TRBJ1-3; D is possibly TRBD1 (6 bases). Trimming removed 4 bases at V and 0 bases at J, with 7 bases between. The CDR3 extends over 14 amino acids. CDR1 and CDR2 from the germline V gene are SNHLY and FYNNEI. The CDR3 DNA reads TGTGCCAGCAGTGGACAGGTCTCTGGAAACACCATATATTTT. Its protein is CASSGQVSGNTIYF. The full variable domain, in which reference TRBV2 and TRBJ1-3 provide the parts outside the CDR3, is EPEVTQTPSHQVTQMGQEVILRCVPISNHLYFYWYRQILGQKVEFLVSFYNNEISEKSEIFDDQFSVERPDGSNFTLKIRSTKLEDSAMYFCASSGQVSGNTIYFGEGSWLTVV.

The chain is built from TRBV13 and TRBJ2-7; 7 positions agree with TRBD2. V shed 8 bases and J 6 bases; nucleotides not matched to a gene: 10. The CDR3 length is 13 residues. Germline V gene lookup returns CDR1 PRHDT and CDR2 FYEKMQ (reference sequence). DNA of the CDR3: TGTGCCAGCTCTAGCGGCCTCCGGCGCGAGCAGTACTTC. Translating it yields CASSSGLRREQYF.